This T cell receptor beta chain was retrieved from a study of Graves' ophthalmopathy and Graves' hyperthyroidism (dated by TCRdb to 2016 to 2018). As for the study more broadly: Peripheral blood was collected before any treatment was given, at the time of initial diagnosis. An independent validation cohort comprised roughly 20 hyperthyroidism patients and roughly 15 patients who later progressed from hyperthyroidism to ophthalmopathy. To explore V-J signatures distinguishing ophthalmopathy from hyperthyroidism, a discovery set of under 110 patients (fewer than 45 ophthalmopathy, 55 to 60 stable hyperthyroidism) was enrolled. In more than five hyperthyroidism patients, the T-cell repertoires found in thyroid tissue were compared with those found in blood. In total, 135 blood samples were TCR-sequenced: some 40 ophthalmopathy, some 72 hyperthyroidism and approximately 17 hyperthyroidism-to-ophthalmopathy patients. TCR beta repertoire signatures were used to distinguish Graves' ophthalmopathy from Graves' hyperthyroidism and to predict progression to ophthalmopathy. After sampling, hyperthyroidism patients received methimazole starting at 30 mg daily, and ophthalmopathy patients received high-dose intravenous methylprednisolone. The research as a whole found: No statistical method was used to predetermine the sample size, and group allocation was not hidden from the investigators. Most expanded thyroid clonotypes with a frequency above 0.001 also appeared in blood, which suggests that blood repertoires may reflect the immune response in the thyroid. In validation, the model predicted ophthalmopathy progression with roughly 68% sensitivity and 72% to 80% specificity; roughly eleven predicted patients were CT-confirmed with GO in a median of around 6 months. The 13-signature model separated ophthalmopathy from stable hyperthyroidism with around 90% sensitivity and 81% to 82% specificity in cross-validation, and 80%/75% in the test set.

For repertoire sequencing, the TCR beta CDR3 regions were amplified from RNA transcripts. HTBI primers and the Qiagen OneStep RT-PCR kit were used in a first-round RT-PCR, which was followed by a second-round multiplex PCR, size selection and purification. Libraries were sequenced paired-end with 100 bp reads on an Illumina HiSeq2000. The paper's processing steps were these. SOAPnuke was used to process the reads, removing any read that contained adapters or uncalled bases, had a mean Phred below 15, or lacked an exact match to the constant primer or identifier. COPE v1.2.5 was used to merge high-quality paired reads. Each unique nucleotide sequence was treated as a clonotype, and MiTCR v1.1 was used to align the clonotypes to the IMGT TRB V, D and J references. Only V-J combinations with frequency above 0.0001 were analysed, covering about 99% of repertoires. For each V-J combination, a TCR clonal expansion and chaos score was defined as the ratio of F50 clonal expansion to chaos observed in the TCRdist matrix. Welch's t-statistics and random forest were used to reduce features to about a dozen V-J combinations, which were fed into a naive Bayes classifier. The Morisita-Horn index was used to measure how similar the thyroid and blood repertoires were. In-frame beta chains were kept once TCRdb had trimmed the public reads at Q25 with fastp and called clones with MiXCR. Every CDR3 protein is listed once, alongside the most common genes and DNA of its rows. It is TCRdb's table, rather than the study itself, that gives the V and J calls and clone size. The sample data list about 48,000 distinct CDR3 sequences, and around 48% of these were observed just once. Together, the top ten hold 23% of the sample.

In the case of this clonotype: No antigen is known for it. Base qualities are missing; no much larger clone stands one base away.

The ophthalmopathy patients had moderately to severely active disease, with a Clinical Activity Score of 3 or higher, a NOSPECS grade of 4 or higher, and a disease duration of less than 3 months. Anyone with other autoimmune diseases, uncontrolled infections, pregnancy or lactation was excluded from the study. Clinical symptoms, serum thyroxine, TRAb, thyroid ultrasound and orbital computed tomography formed the basis of the diagnosis. PBMCs were isolated from around 10 ml of fresh peripheral blood by Ficoll-Paque density gradient centrifugation. Total RNA was extracted with Trizol reagent and quality-checked on an Agilent 2100 Bioanalyzer. What was sequenced was peripheral blood. This clonotype originated in an adult man with Graves' ophthalmopathy.

The DNA sequence follows: TGTGCCACCAGCAGAGATGGGAGACAGGGAGACGAGCAGTACGTC. The translation is CATSRDGRQGDEQYV. Rearrangement joined TRBV15 to TRBJ2-7; 7 bases in the middle match TRBD1. Trimming accounts for 0 bases at V and 5 bases at J, while the number of junction bases matched to no gene is 7. Reading from cysteine to valine, the CDR3 counts 15 amino acids. Of the read, only the CDR3 DNA is kept; its 45 bases are in frame from base 1. CDR1 is given as LNHNV and CDR2 as YYDKDF, both from the germline V gene (reference sequence).